This is a list of T cell receptor beta chains from one sample in a study of blood T cell repertoires in COVID-19. The repertoire was sequenced with immunoSEQ multiplex PCR; TCRdb's copy has only in-frame clones and lacks some. Here the sample spans roughly 400,000 clones, around nine tenths being singletons. Sequenced input: PBMCs or T cells enriched from blood (not recorded which). The receptors here all came from a woman aged 18-35 years who had been exposed to COVID-19. Each CDR3 is given with its conserved first and last residue. The order of the fields is J gene, D gene, V gene, clone size, CDR3 protein, CDR3 DNA. A D gene is named only where the DNA matches it firmly. Clone size is shown for a subset of rows, as once, few, many or a class of expanded clone.

j_call: TRBJ2-7; d_call: -; v_call: TRBV4-2; clone_size: -; cdr3_aa: CASSQGEVFLRGSEQYF; cdr3_nt: TGTGCCAGCAGCCAAGGCGAAGTCTTCCTAAGGGGCTCCGAGCAGTACTTC
j_call: TRBJ2-7; d_call: TRBD1; v_call: TRBV7-3; clone_size: -; cdr3_aa: CASGQGYNEQYF; cdr3_nt: TGTGCCAGCGGACAGGGGTACAACGAGCAGTACTTC
j_call: TRBJ2-2; d_call: -; v_call: TRBV5-4; clone_size: -; cdr3_aa: CASSLNGELFF; cdr3_nt: TGTGCCAGCAGCCTTAACGGGGAGCTGTTTTTT
j_call: TRBJ2-7; d_call: TRBD1; v_call: TRBV7-8; clone_size: -; cdr3_aa: CASKLQGASYEQYF; cdr3_nt: TGTGCCAGCAAACTTCAGGGGGCTTCCTACGAGCAGTACTTC
j_call: TRBJ2-5; d_call: TRBD2; v_call: TRBV6-5; clone_size: -; cdr3_aa: CASSYSTSGVGETQYF; cdr3_nt: TGTGCCAGCAGTTACTCAACTAGCGGGGTGGGGGAGACCCAGTACTTC
j_call: TRBJ2-1; d_call: -; v_call: TRBV18; clone_size: -; cdr3_aa: CASSRGGSYNEQFF; cdr3_nt: TGTGCCAGCTCAAGGGGTGGTTCCTACAATGAGCAGTTCTTC
j_call: TRBJ1-1; d_call: TRBD1; v_call: TRBV5-1; clone_size: -; cdr3_aa: CASSLGQGVEAFF; cdr3_nt: TGCGCCAGCAGCCTGGGACAGGGAGTTGAAGCTTTCTTT
j_call: TRBJ1-1; d_call: -; v_call: TRBV27; clone_size: -; cdr3_aa: CASSPKDTSTAFF; cdr3_nt: TGTGCCAGCAGTCCGAAGGACACCTCGACCGCTTTCTTT
j_call: TRBJ2-1; d_call: TRBD2; v_call: TRBV9; clone_size: -; cdr3_aa: CASSVAGGRNEQFF; cdr3_nt: TGTGCCAGCAGCGTAGCGGGGGGGAGGAATGAGCAGTTCTTC
j_call: TRBJ2-7; d_call: TRBD2; v_call: TRBV10-2; clone_size: once; cdr3_aa: CASTPGLAYEQYF; cdr3_nt: TGCGCCAGCACCCCGGGACTAGCGTACGAGCAGTACTTC
j_call: TRBJ2-3; d_call: TRBD2; v_call: TRBV10-3; clone_size: -; cdr3_aa: CAISPSGGPYTQYF; cdr3_nt: TGTGCCATCAGTCCTAGCGGGGGTCCTTATACGCAGTATTTT
j_call: TRBJ2-7; d_call: TRBD1; v_call: TRBV9; clone_size: once; cdr3_aa: CASSANRGEQYF; cdr3_nt: TGTGCCAGCAGCGCCAACAGGGGCGAGCAGTACTTC
j_call: TRBJ2-7; d_call: -; v_call: TRBV5-5; clone_size: -; cdr3_aa: CASSWGPEQYF; cdr3_nt: TGTGCCAGCAGCTGGGGGCCAGAGCAGTACTTC
j_call: TRBJ1-5; d_call: -; v_call: TRBV2; clone_size: -; cdr3_aa: CASSDRIYNQPQHF; cdr3_nt: TGTGCCAGCAGTGACAGGATTTACAATCAGCCCCAGCATTTT
j_call: TRBJ2-3; d_call: -; v_call: TRBV3-1/TRBV3-2; clone_size: -; cdr3_aa: CASSQDLGVYTQYF; cdr3_nt: TGTGCCAGCAGCCAAGATCTCGGGGTGTATACGCAGTATTTT
j_call: TRBJ1-1; d_call: -; v_call: TRBV19; clone_size: -; cdr3_aa: CASSIDLRSEAFF; cdr3_nt: TGTGCCAGTAGTATAGATTTGAGGTCAGAAGCTTTCTTT
j_call: TRBJ2-1; d_call: TRBD2; v_call: TRBV11-1; clone_size: -; cdr3_aa: CASSLALAGAINEQFF; cdr3_nt: TGTGCCAGCAGCTTAGCCTTAGCGGGAGCGATCAATGAGCAGTTCTTC
j_call: TRBJ1-1; d_call: -; v_call: TRBV21-1; clone_size: -; cdr3_aa: CASAPTAEAGGEKNTEAFF; cdr3_nt: TGTGCCAGCGCTCCTACCGCCGAGGCAGGGGGCGAGAAGAACACTGAAGCTTTCTTT
j_call: TRBJ2-7; d_call: -; v_call: TRBV18; clone_size: -; cdr3_aa: CASSSGTGYYEQYF; cdr3_nt: TGTGCCAGCTCATCAGGCACAGGATACTACGAGCAGTACTTC
j_call: TRBJ1-2; d_call: -; v_call: TRBV30; clone_size: -; cdr3_aa: CAWKSQGLYGDTF; cdr3_nt: TGTGCCTGGAAGTCCCAGGGACTCTATGGAGACACCTTC
j_call: TRBJ1-2; d_call: -; v_call: TRBV28; clone_size: -; cdr3_aa: CASSSASSGGAHYGYTF; cdr3_nt: TGTGCCAGCAGTTCCGCCTCGTCGGGGGGCGCGCACTATGGCTACACCTTC
j_call: TRBJ1-5; d_call: -; v_call: TRBV15; clone_size: many; cdr3_aa: CATSREKTGHQPQHF; cdr3_nt: TGTGCCACCAGCAGAGAAAAGACAGGTCATCAGCCCCAGCATTTT
j_call: TRBJ2-3; d_call: TRBD2; v_call: TRBV5-1; clone_size: -; cdr3_aa: CASSQPLGGGGTDTQYF; cdr3_nt: TGCGCCAGCAGCCAACCCCTTGGCGGGGGGGGCACAGATACGCAGTATTTT
j_call: TRBJ1-4; d_call: -; v_call: TRBV29-1; clone_size: -; cdr3_aa: CSVVEQLNEKLFF; cdr3_nt: TGCAGCGTTGTGGAACAGCTAAATGAAAAACTGTTTTTT
j_call: TRBJ2-5; d_call: -; v_call: TRBV2; clone_size: -; cdr3_aa: CASHRETRETQYF; cdr3_nt: TGTGCCAGCCACCGGGAGACACGAGAGACCCAGTACTTC
j_call: TRBJ2-5; d_call: TRBD1; v_call: TRBV7-2; clone_size: -; cdr3_aa: CASSLGTGPQETQYF; cdr3_nt: TGTGCCAGCAGCTTAGGGACAGGCCCCCAAGAGACCCAGTACTTC
j_call: TRBJ2-1; d_call: -; v_call: TRBV5-1; clone_size: -; cdr3_aa: CASSLERGWDEQFF; cdr3_nt: TGCGCCAGCAGCTTAGAAAGGGGCTGGGATGAGCAGTTCTTC
j_call: TRBJ2-5; d_call: -; v_call: TRBV5-8; clone_size: -; cdr3_aa: CASTLAILRETQYF; cdr3_nt: TGTGCCAGCACCCTGGCCATCCTGAGGGAGACCCAGTACTTC
j_call: TRBJ2-3; d_call: TRBD1; v_call: TRBV29-1; clone_size: -; cdr3_aa: CSVEIPLLRGLPEDTQYF; cdr3_nt: TGCAGCGTTGAGATACCTCTCCTTAGGGGGCTACCCGAGGATACGCAGTATTTT
j_call: TRBJ2-7; d_call: -; v_call: TRBV4-1; clone_size: once; cdr3_aa: CASSQVSSSSYEQYF; cdr3_nt: TGCGCCAGCAGCCAAGTCAGTTCCAGCTCCTACGAGCAGTACTTC
j_call: TRBJ2-3; d_call: TRBD2; v_call: TRBV5-4; clone_size: -; cdr3_aa: CASSPRLAGGMVADTQYF; cdr3_nt: TGTGCCAGCAGCCCTAGACTAGCGGGAGGGATGGTGGCAGATACGCAGTATTTT
j_call: TRBJ2-5; d_call: -; v_call: TRBV7-8; clone_size: -; cdr3_aa: CASSLGRGVFETQYF; cdr3_nt: TGTGCCAGCAGCCTGGGGAGGGGGGTATTCGAGACCCAGTACTTC
j_call: TRBJ2-1; d_call: -; v_call: TRBV3-1/TRBV3-2; clone_size: -; cdr3_aa: CASSQNRDEQFF; cdr3_nt: TGTGCCAGCAGCCAAAACCGCGATGAGCAGTTCTTC
j_call: TRBJ2-5; d_call: TRBD1; v_call: TRBV5-6; clone_size: -; cdr3_aa: CASSLAAGGKGQYF; cdr3_nt: TGTGCCAGCAGCTTGGCCGCAGGGGGCAAAGGCCAGTACTTC
j_call: TRBJ2-2; d_call: -; v_call: TRBV9; clone_size: -; cdr3_aa: CASSATGYTGELFF; cdr3_nt: TGTGCCAGCAGTGCCACAGGGTACACCGGGGAGCTGTTTTTT
j_call: TRBJ2-5; d_call: TRBD2; v_call: TRBV29-1; clone_size: -; cdr3_aa: CSVEEGGIETQYF; cdr3_nt: TGCAGCGTTGAAGAGGGGGGGATAGAGACCCAGTACTTC
j_call: TRBJ2-1; d_call: TRBD2; v_call: TRBV24-1; clone_size: once; cdr3_aa: CATSEAGTIPSYNEQFF; cdr3_nt: TGTGCCACCAGTGAAGCCGGGACTATCCCCTCCTACAATGAGCAGTTCTTC
j_call: TRBJ2-3; d_call: TRBD2; v_call: TRBV28; clone_size: -; cdr3_aa: CASRGTSGILGTQYF; cdr3_nt: TGTGCCAGCAGGGGGACTAGCGGGATATTAGGTACGCAGTATTTT
j_call: TRBJ1-5; d_call: -; v_call: TRBV3-1/TRBV3-2; clone_size: few; cdr3_aa: CASSQRGASNSNQPQHF; cdr3_nt: TGTGCCAGCAGCCAACGGGGGGCGTCAAATAGCAATCAGCCCCAGCATTTT
j_call: TRBJ2-7; d_call: TRBD2; v_call: TRBV7-2; clone_size: -; cdr3_aa: CASSPRPGLPVGNYEQYF; cdr3_nt: TGTGCCAGCAGCCCCCGGCCGGGACTACCGGTAGGCAATTACGAGCAGTACTTC
j_call: TRBJ2-7; d_call: -; v_call: TRBV18; clone_size: once; cdr3_aa: CASSPGPGAGGTYEQYF; cdr3_nt: TGTGCCAGCTCACCAGGCCCGGGGGCAGGGGGAACCTACGAGCAGTACTTC
j_call: TRBJ1-1; d_call: -; v_call: TRBV6-5; clone_size: few; cdr3_aa: CASSWAKVTEAFF; cdr3_nt: TGTGCCAGCAGTTGGGCGAAGGTCACTGAAGCTTTCTTT
j_call: TRBJ2-7; d_call: -; v_call: TRBV27; clone_size: -; cdr3_aa: CASRGGYEQYF; cdr3_nt: TGTGCCAGCAGAGGGGGCTACGAGCAGTACTTC
j_call: TRBJ2-1; d_call: TRBD2; v_call: TRBV27; clone_size: -; cdr3_aa: CASSLSLAGNQFF; cdr3_nt: TGTGCCAGCAGTTTATCTCTAGCGGGAAACCAGTTCTTC
j_call: TRBJ2-1; d_call: TRBD1; v_call: TRBV4-1; clone_size: -; cdr3_aa: CASSTTGTGADEQFF; cdr3_nt: TGCGCCAGCAGCACCACCGGGACAGGGGCTGATGAGCAGTTCTTC
j_call: TRBJ1-5; d_call: -; v_call: TRBV6-5; clone_size: -; cdr3_aa: CASGRGSQVNQPQHF; cdr3_nt: TGTGCCAGCGGGCGAGGGAGCCAGGTCAATCAGCCCCAGCATTTT
j_call: TRBJ2-1; d_call: TRBD1; v_call: TRBV6-5; clone_size: -; cdr3_aa: CASRPGTGVNEQFF; cdr3_nt: TGTGCCAGCAGGCCGGGGACAGGGGTCAATGAGCAGTTCTTC
j_call: TRBJ1-2; d_call: -; v_call: TRBV28; clone_size: -; cdr3_aa: CASSPDSRYGYTF; cdr3_nt: TGTGCCAGCAGCCCGGACAGCCGCTATGGCTACACCTTC
j_call: TRBJ1-1; d_call: TRBD1; v_call: TRBV7-6; clone_size: -; cdr3_aa: CASSSGRQGNTEAFF; cdr3_nt: TGTGCCAGCAGCTCGGGCCGACAGGGAAACACTGAAGCTTTCTTT
j_call: TRBJ2-1; d_call: -; v_call: TRBV7-6; clone_size: -; cdr3_aa: CASSLAQGGSYNEQFF; cdr3_nt: TGTGCCAGCAGCTTAGCCCAGGGGGGTTCCTACAATGAGCAGTTCTTC
j_call: TRBJ2-7; d_call: -; v_call: TRBV12-5; clone_size: -; cdr3_aa: CASGLGQGYEQYF; cdr3_nt: TGTGCTAGTGGTTTGGGGCAGGGCTACGAGCAGTACTTC
j_call: TRBJ2-1; d_call: TRBD2; v_call: TRBV9; clone_size: -; cdr3_aa: CASSVASGTSGSYEQFF; cdr3_nt: TGTGCCAGCAGCGTAGCCTCCGGGACTAGCGGGAGTTATGAGCAGTTCTTC
j_call: TRBJ2-3; d_call: TRBD2; v_call: TRBV4-2; clone_size: -; cdr3_aa: CASSQEFQTSGPNTQYF; cdr3_nt: TGTGCCAGCAGCCAAGAATTTCAGACTAGCGGGCCTAATACGCAGTATTTT
j_call: TRBJ2-7; d_call: TRBD1; v_call: TRBV27; clone_size: -; cdr3_aa: CASSLSTGRTSYEQYF; cdr3_nt: TGTGCCAGCAGTTTATCGACAGGGCGAACCTCCTACGAGCAGTACTTC
j_call: TRBJ2-7; d_call: TRBD1; v_call: TRBV7-9; clone_size: once; cdr3_aa: CASSPGQGDSYEQYF; cdr3_nt: TGTGCCAGCAGCCCAGGACAGGGGGACTCCTACGAGCAGTACTTC
j_call: TRBJ2-3; d_call: TRBD2; v_call: TRBV28; clone_size: -; cdr3_aa: CASRKTIGTSGRLADTQYF; cdr3_nt: TGTGCCAGCAGGAAAACGATCGGGACTAGCGGGAGATTGGCAGATACGCAGTATTTT
j_call: TRBJ2-5; d_call: -; v_call: TRBV4-2; clone_size: -; cdr3_aa: CASSQDQEETQYF; cdr3_nt: TGTGCCAGCAGCCAAGATCAGGAAGAGACCCAGTACTTC
j_call: TRBJ1-4; d_call: -; v_call: TRBV28; clone_size: -; cdr3_aa: CASSLRGKLFF; cdr3_nt: TGTGCCAGCAGTTTAAGGGGAAAACTGTTTTTT